This TCR beta chain was identified during a study of T cell clonality in common variable immunodeficiency. In its sample, this clone ranks as medium-sized. Its antigen is undetermined. The DNA ends 3 residues before the CDR3 does, and the rest of the CDR3 is filled in from the germline J gene. Data came from immunoSEQ multiplex PCR; TCRdb stores just in-frame clones and leaves some out. Altogether 25,000 to 35,000 clones were found in the sample, and no singletons occur. The CVID group had approximately 14 females and 30 or so males, mean age roughly 40. Replacement immunoglobulin had been given to every CVID subject for at least one year. Germline-derived CDR1 and CDR2 are SGHRS and YFSETQ. The junction had 6 bases not matched to a gene; V was cut back by 9 bases and J by 1 base. This CDR3 comprises 13 residues. Study-level findings and limits: Reportedly, TCR beta sequences from common variable immunodeficiency showed fewer deletions and N-nucleotide insertions. Shared TCRbeta clones were fewer between CVID subjects than controls.

The chain links TRBV5-1 to TRBJ1-1; 7 bases map to TRBD1. This TCR was sampled from a human donor with common variable immunodeficiency. The specimen sequenced was peripheral blood mononuclear cells. The covered CDR3 bases are TGCGCCACCAAACAGGGGTCGAACACTGAA. It translates to CATKQGSNTE. The whole CDR3 protein reads CATKQGSNTEAFF.